This T cell receptor beta chain was recorded in a study of cytomegalovirus exposure and HLA in healthy donors. Both 60 Vbeta primers and 13 Jbeta primers went into the PCR. Per the authors' pipeline: In a later analysis, 8.5 million to 14 million of about 80 million unique beta chains occurred in at least two donors. Measured with immunoSEQ multiplex PCR; TCRdb has only the in-frame clones, and not every one. The DNA was the basis for D and trimming; V, J and clone size are from that table. The sample consists of around 150,000 clones, over 60% of them appearing once. The germline V and J ends were trimmed by 4 bases and 6 bases, with 16 bases remaining between them. There are 14 residues in the CDR3. Looked up from germline, CDR1 is SNHLY and CDR2 is FYNNEI.

The TCR sequence derives from a woman between 40 and 50 years old in good health and CMV-seronegative. This chain connects TRBV2 to TRBJ2-7; D might be TRBD1 (5 bases). The material sequenced was PBMCs. The CDR3 loop is CASSAQGKEGEQYF. The CDR3 DNA reads as TGTGCCAGCAGTGCCCAGGGTAAGGAAGGCGAGCAGTACTTC.